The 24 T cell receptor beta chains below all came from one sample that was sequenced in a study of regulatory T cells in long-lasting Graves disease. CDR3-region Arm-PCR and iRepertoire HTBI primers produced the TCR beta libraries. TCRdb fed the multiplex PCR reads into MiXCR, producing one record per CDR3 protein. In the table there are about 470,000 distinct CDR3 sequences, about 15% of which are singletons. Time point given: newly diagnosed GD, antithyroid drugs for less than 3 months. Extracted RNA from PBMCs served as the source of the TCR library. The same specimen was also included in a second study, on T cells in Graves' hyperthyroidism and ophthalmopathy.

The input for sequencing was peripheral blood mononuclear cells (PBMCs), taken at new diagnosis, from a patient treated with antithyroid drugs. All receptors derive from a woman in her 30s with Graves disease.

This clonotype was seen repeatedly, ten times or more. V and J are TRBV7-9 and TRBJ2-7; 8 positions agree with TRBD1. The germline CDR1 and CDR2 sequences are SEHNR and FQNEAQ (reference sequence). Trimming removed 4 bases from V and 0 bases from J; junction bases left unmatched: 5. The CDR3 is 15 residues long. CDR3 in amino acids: CASSSTGVGSYEQYF. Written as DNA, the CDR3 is TGTGCCAGCAGCTCGACAGGGGTCGGCTCCTACGAGCAGTACTTC.

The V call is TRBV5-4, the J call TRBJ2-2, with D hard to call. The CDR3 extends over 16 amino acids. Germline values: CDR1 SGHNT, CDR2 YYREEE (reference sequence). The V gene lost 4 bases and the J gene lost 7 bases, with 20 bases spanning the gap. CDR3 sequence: CASSQEALGMVGELFF. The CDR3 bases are TGTGCCAGCAGCCAAGAAGCTCTAGGGATGGTCGGGGAGCTGTTTTTT.

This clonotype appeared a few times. The CDR3 nucleotides read TGTGCCAGCAGTGACGGGACAGGGGTCTCCTACGAGCAGTACTTC. Translated: CASSDGTGVSYEQYF. The V call is TRBV6-1, the J call TRBJ2-7, with 10 bases aligning to TRBD1. CDR3 length equals 15 residues. The V and J ends lost 3 bases and 0 bases, in that order; junction bases with no gene match: 2. The germline CDR1 and CDR2 sequences are MNHNS and SASEGT.

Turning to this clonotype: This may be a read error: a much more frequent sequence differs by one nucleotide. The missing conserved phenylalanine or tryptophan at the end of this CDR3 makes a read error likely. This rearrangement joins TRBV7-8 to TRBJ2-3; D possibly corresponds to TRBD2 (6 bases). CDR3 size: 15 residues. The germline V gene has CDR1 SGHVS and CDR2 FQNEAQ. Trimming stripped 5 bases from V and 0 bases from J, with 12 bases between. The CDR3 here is CASSRGGGSTDTQYL. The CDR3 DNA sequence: TGTGCCAGCAGCAGGGGAGGCGGCAGCACAGATACGCAGTATCTT.

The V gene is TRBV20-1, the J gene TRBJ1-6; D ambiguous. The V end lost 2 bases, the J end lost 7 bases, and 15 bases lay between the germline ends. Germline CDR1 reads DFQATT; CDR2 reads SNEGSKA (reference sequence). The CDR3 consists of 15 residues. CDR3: CSARWFEASNSPLHF. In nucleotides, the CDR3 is TGCAGTGCTAGATGGTTTGAAGCATCCAATTCACCCCTCCACTTT.

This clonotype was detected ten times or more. This CDR3 reads CASSLLDREDEQFF. CDR3 nucleotides: TGTGCCAGCAGTCTCCTGGACAGGGAGGATGAGCAGTTCTTC. V gene TRBV12-3 or TRBV12-4 combines with J gene TRBJ2-1; TRBD1 matches at 8 bases. The CDR3 totals 14 residues. V lost 5 bases, J lost 8 bases, and 8 bases stayed unmatched.

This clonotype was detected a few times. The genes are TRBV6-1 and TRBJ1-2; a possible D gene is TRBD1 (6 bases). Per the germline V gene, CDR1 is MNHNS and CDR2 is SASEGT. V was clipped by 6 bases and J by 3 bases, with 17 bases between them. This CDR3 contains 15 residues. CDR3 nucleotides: TGTGCCAGCAGCCCGACATCCTCAGGGGACTATGGCTACACCTTC. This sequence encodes CASSPTSSGDYGYTF.

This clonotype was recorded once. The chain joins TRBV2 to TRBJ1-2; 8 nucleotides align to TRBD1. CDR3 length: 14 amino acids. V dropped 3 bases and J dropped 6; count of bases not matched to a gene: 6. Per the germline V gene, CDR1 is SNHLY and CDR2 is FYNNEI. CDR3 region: CASSDWQGANGYTF. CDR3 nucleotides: TGTGCCAGCAGTGACTGGCAGGGGGCGAATGGCTACACCTTC.

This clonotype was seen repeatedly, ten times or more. The CDR3 here is CAWSAGTSANEQFF. CDR3 DNA sequence: TGTGCCTGGAGTGCCGGGACTAGCGCCAATGAGCAGTTCTTC. The chain employs TRBV30 and TRBJ2-1, with TRBD2 matching 10 bases. In germline, CDR1 is GTSNPN, CDR2 SVGIG (reference sequence). The CDR3 is made up of 14 amino acids. The junction had 3 bases not matched to a gene; V was cut back by 1 base and J by 6 bases.

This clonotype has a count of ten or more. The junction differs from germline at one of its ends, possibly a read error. CDR3 loop: CASSLQQGYEQYF. The CDR3 DNA reads as TGTGCTAGCAGCTTGCAGCAGGGCTACGAGCAGTACTTC. V is TRBV7-7 and J is TRBJ2-7, with D tentatively TRBD1 (5 bases). Germline lookup yields CDR1 SSHAT and CDR2 FNYEAQ (reference sequence). The CDR3 extends over 13 amino acids.

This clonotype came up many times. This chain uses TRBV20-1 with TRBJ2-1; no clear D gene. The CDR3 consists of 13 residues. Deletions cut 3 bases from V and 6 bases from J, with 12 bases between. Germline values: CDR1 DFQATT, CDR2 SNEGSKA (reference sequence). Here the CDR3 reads CSARVGSPNEQFF. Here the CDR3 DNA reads TGCAGTGCTAGGGTGGGTAGCCCCAATGAGCAGTTCTTC.

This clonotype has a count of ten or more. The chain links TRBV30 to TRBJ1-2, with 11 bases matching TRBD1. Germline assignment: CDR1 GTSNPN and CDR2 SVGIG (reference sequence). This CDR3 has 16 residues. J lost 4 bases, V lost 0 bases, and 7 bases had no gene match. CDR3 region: CAWSVLWGTGGYGYTF. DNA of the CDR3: TGTGCCTGGAGTGTACTTTGGGGGACAGGGGGCTATGGCTACACCTTC.

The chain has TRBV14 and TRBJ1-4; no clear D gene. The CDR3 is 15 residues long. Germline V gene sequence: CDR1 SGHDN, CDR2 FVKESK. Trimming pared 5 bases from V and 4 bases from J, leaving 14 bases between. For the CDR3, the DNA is TGTGCCAGCAGCGAAGGGATACAGCTTAATGAAAAACTGTTTTTT. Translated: CASSEGIQLNEKLFF.

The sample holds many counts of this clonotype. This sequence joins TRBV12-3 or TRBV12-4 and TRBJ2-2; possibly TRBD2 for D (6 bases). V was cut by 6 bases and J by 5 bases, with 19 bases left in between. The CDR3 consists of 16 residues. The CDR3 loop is CASRLGLGRVTGELFF. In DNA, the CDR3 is TGTGCCAGCAGACTGGGACTCGGCCGTGTTACCGGGGAGCTGTTTTTT.

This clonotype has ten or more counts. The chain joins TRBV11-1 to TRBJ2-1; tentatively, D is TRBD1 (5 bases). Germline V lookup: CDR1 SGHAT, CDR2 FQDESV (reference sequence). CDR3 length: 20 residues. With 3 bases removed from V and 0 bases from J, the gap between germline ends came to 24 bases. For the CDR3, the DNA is TGTGCCAGCAGCTTTCGGGCCCACGTCCAGGGCGGTAGCTCCTACAATGAGCAGTTCTTC. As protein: CASSFRAHVQGGSSYNEQFF.

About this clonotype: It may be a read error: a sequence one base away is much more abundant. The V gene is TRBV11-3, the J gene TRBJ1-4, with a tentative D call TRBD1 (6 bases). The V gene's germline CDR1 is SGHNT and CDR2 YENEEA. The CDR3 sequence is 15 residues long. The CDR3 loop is CASSLRDTPNEKPFF. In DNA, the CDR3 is TGTGCCAGCAGCTTACGGGACACGCCTAATGAAAAACCGTTTTTT. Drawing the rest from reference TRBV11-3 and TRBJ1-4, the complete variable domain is EAGVVQSPRYKIIEKKQPVAFWCNPISGHNTLYWYLQNLGQGPELLIRYENEEAVDDSQLPKDRFSAERLKGVDSTLKIQPAELGDSAVYLCASSLRDTPNEKPFFGSGTQLSVL.

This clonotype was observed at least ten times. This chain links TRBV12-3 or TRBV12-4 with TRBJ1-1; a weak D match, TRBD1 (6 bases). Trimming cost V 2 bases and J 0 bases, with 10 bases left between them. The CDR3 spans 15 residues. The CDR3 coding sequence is TGTGCCAGCAGTTTAATCCAGGGGCTGAACACTGAAGCTTTCTTT. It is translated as CASSLIQGLNTEAFF.

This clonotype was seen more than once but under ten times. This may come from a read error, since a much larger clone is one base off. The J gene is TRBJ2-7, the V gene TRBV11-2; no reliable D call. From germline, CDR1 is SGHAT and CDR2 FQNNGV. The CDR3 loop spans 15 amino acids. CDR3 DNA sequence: TGTGCCGGCAGCTTAACAGCTAGAGACCACTACGAGCAGTACTTC. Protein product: CAGSLTARDHYEQYF.

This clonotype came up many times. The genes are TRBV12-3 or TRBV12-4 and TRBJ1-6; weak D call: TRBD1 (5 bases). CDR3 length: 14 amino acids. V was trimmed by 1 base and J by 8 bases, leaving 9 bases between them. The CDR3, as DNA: TGTGCCAGCAGTTTAGTCCAGGGTGATTCACCCCTCCACTTT. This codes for CASSLVQGDSPLHF.

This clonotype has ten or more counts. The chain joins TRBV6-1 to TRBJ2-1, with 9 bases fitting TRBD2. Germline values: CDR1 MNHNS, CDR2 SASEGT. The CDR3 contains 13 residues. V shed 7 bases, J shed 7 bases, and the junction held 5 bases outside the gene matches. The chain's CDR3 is CASTAGGQNEQFF. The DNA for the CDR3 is TGTGCCAGCACGGCGGGAGGGCAAAATGAGCAGTTCTTC.

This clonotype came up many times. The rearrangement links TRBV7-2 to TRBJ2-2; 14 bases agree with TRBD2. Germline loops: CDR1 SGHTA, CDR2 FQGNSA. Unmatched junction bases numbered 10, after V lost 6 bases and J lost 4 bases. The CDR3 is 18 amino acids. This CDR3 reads CASRPPGLAGVRTGELFF. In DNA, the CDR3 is TGTGCCAGCAGACCACCGGGACTAGCGGGAGTTCGCACCGGGGAGCTGTTTTTT.

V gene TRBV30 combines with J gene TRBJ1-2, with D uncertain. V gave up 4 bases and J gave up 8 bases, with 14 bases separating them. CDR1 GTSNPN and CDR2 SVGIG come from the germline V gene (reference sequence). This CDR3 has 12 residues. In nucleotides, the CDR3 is TGTGCCTGGACAGGAGATAGCATCGGCTACACCTTC. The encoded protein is CAWTGDSIGYTF.

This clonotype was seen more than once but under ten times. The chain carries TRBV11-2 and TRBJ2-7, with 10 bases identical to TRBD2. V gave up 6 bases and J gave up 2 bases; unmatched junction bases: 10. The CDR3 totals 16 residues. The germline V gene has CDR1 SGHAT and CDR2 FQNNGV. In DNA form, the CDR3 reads TGTGCCAGCAGGAAAATAGCGGGAGGAATCCCCTACGAGCAGTACTTC. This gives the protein CASRKIAGGIPYEQYF. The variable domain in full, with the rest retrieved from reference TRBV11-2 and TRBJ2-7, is EAGVAQSPRYKIIEKRQSVAFWCNPISGHATLYWYQQILGQGPKLLIQFQNNGVVDDSQLPKDRFSAERLKGVDSTLKIQPAKLEDSAVYLCASRKIAGGIPYEQYFGPGTRLTVT.

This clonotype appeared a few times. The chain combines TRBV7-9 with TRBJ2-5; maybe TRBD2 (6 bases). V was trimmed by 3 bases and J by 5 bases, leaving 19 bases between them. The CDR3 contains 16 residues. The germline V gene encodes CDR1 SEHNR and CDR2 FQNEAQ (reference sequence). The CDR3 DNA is TGTGCCAGCAGCTTCTTTATCGGGAGATTTGGGGAGACCCAGTACTTC. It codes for CASSFFIGRFGETQYF.